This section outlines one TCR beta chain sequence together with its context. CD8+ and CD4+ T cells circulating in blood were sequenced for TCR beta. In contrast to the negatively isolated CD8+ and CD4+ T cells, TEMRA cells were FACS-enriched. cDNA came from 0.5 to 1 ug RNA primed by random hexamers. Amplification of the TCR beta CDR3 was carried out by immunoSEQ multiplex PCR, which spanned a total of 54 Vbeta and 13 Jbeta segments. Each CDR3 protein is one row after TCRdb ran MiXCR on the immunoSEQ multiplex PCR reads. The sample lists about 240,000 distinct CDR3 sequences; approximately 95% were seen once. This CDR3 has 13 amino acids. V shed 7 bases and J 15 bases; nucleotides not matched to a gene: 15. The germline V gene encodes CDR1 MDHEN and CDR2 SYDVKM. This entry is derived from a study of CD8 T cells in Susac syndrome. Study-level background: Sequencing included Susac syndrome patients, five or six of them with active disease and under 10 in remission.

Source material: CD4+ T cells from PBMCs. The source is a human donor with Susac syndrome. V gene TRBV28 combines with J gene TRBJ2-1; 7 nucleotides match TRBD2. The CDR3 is CASTPSGPGIRFF. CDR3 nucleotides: TGTGCCAGCACTCCTAGCGGCCCGGGTATTCGGTTCTTC.